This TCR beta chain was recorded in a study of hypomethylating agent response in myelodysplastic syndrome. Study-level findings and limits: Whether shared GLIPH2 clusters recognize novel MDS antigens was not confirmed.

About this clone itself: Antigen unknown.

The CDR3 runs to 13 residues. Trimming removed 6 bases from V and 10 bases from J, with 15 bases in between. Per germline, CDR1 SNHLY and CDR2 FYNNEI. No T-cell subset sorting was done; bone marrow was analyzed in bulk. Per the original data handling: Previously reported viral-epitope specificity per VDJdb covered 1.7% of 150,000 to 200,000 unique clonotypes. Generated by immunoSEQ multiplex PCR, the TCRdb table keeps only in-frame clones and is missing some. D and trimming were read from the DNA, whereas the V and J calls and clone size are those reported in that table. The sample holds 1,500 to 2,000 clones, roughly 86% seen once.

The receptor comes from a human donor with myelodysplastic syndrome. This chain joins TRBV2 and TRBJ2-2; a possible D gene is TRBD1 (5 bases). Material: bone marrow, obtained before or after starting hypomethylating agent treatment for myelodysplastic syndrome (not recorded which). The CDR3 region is CASRTLSGPELFF. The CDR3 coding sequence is TGTGCCAGCAGGACACTCTCAGGGCCGGAGCTGTTTTTT. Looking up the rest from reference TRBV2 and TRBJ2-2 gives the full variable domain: EPEVTQTPSHQVTQMGQEVILRCVPISNHLYFYWYRQILGQKVEFLVSFYNNEISEKSEIFDDQFSVERPDGSNFTLKIRSTKLEDSAMYFCASRTLSGPELFFGEGSRLTVL.